Following are 25 T cell receptor beta chains from one sample sequenced in a study of cytomegalovirus exposure and HLA in healthy donors (dated by TCRdb to the late 2010s). To prepare the library, the immunoSEQ multiplex PCR assay was applied. For the multiplex PCR, a mixture combining 60 forward primers for TCR Vbeta segments and 13 reverse primers for TCR Jbeta segments was used. The source is immuneACCESS, and TCRdb retained only in-frame sequences with V and J called. Part of the clones is not carried over; for the studies checked, unresolved V genes explain less than half of this, and the remainder is unexplained. Present in this sample are 90,000 to 110,000 clones, more than 65% of which were seen just once. The top ten constitute under 4% of the sample. The specimen sequenced was PBMCs. Every receptor here comes from a man younger than 45 in good health and CMV-seronegative.

The V gene is TRBV27, the J gene TRBJ2-7; the match to TRBD1 covers 9 bases. There are 15 residues in the CDR3. V lost 5 bases to trimming and J lost 2 bases; unmatched junction nucleotides: 7. The germline gives CDR1 MNHEY, CDR2 SMNVEV (reference sequence). CDR3 bases: TGTGCCAGCAGTCTGGGACAGGGTCACCCCTACGAGCAGTACTTC. Protein product: CASSLGQGHPYEQYF.

This chain connects TRBV19 to TRBJ2-2, with a possible D match to TRBD2 (6 bases). Trimming left V 7 bases short and J 2 bases short, with 11 bases between. This CDR3 contains 14 residues. Germline-derived CDR1 and CDR2 are LNHDA and SQIVND (reference sequence). CDR3 in amino acids: CASMEGSNTGELFF. In nucleotides, the CDR3 is TGTGCCAGTATGGAGGGCAGCAACACCGGGGAGCTGTTTTTT.

This chain connects TRBV4-2 to TRBJ1-1, with 10 bases matching TRBD1. The length of the CDR3 is 15 residues. The junction had 5 bases not matched to a gene; V was cut back by 1 base and J by 6 bases. Germline V gives CDR1 LGHNA, CDR2 YNFKEQ. The CDR3 coding sequence is TGTGCCAGCAGCCAAGTCGGACAGGGGGGCCCTGAAGCTTTCTTT. Its protein is CASSQVGQGGPEAFF.

Many counts were recorded for this clone. The V call is TRBV6-6, the J call TRBJ2-7; TRBD2 matches 7 bases. V lost 6 bases and J lost 0; bases outside the gene matches: 2. The CDR3 length is 13 residues. The germline gives CDR1 MNHNY, CDR2 SVGAGI (reference sequence). This CDR3 is CASSRGGSYEQYF. CDR3 sequence (DNA): TGTGCCAGCAGCCGCGGGGGCTCCTACGAGCAGTACTTC.

This clone was seen once. The rearrangement uses TRBV6-1 and TRBJ2-7; D is perhaps TRBD1 (5 bases). The V end was cut by 5 bases, the J end by 2 bases, with 13 bases between. The V gene's germline CDR1 is MNHNS and CDR2 SASEGT. CDR3 length: 14 residues. The CDR3 protein is CASSSPRVPYEQYF. CDR3 coding DNA: TGTGCCAGCAGTTCCCCCAGGGTACCCTACGAGCAGTACTTC.

J is TRBJ2-5 and V is TRBV7-3; no definite D call. In germline, CDR1 is SGHTA, CDR2 FQGTGA. The CDR3 sequence is 13 residues long. The V end was cut by 4 bases, the J end by 5 bases, with 11 bases between. The DNA of the CDR3 is TGTGCCAGCAGCTCACCCCCTGCGGAGACCCAGTACTTC. Its protein is CASSSPPAETQYF.

The rearrangement links TRBV19 to TRBJ1-5; D ambiguous. Trimming left V 8 bases short and J 3 bases short, with 11 bases between. The germline V gene encodes CDR1 LNHDA and CDR2 SQIVND (reference sequence). The CDR3 has 13 amino acids. In nucleotides, the CDR3 is TGTGCCAGTTCGGGAGGGAACAATCAGCCCCAGCATTTT. It specifies CASSGGNNQPQHF.

The chain couples TRBV5-4 to TRBJ2-5; TRBD1 matches 10 bases. The CDR3 runs to 13 residues. The ends lost 4 bases at V and 5 bases at J; junction bases unmatched: 2. Germline loops: CDR1 SGHNT, CDR2 YYREEE (reference sequence). CDR3 DNA sequence: TGTGCCAGCAGCAAGGACAGGGGGGAGACCCAGTACTTC. Amino acid sequence: CASSKDRGETQYF.

The rearrangement joins TRBV30 to TRBJ1-4, with no clear D. CDR3 length: 12 amino acids. Germline lookup yields CDR1 GTSNPN and CDR2 SVGIG (reference sequence). Trimming removed 1 base at V and 8 bases at J, with 8 bases between. This CDR3 is CAWSGLSEKLFF. DNA for the CDR3: TGTGCCTGGAGTGGACTATCCGAAAAACTGTTTTTT.

The gene calls are TRBV6-1 and TRBJ1-2; 7 bases are a match to TRBD1. Looked up from germline, CDR1 is MNHNS and CDR2 is SASEGT. The CDR3 has 12 amino acids. The trim removed 4 bases at V and 9 bases at J, leaving 5 bases unmatched. This chain's CDR3 is CASSAGQIRYTF. The CDR3 DNA reads TGTGCCAGCAGTGCGGGACAGATTCGCTACACCTTC.

This clone occurred once. Here the CDR3 reads CASSPAGTGPDSGNTIYF. CDR3 bases: TGTGCCAGCTCACCAGCCGGGACAGGGCCCGACTCTGGAAACACCATATATTTT. V is TRBV18 and J is TRBJ1-3, with 9 nucleotides matching TRBD1. This CDR3 has 18 residues. Germline V CDR1 and CDR2: KGHSH, LQKENI. The V segment lost 2 bases and the J segment 0 bases; nucleotides outside the gene matches: 8.

The chain couples TRBV28 to TRBJ2-5; TRBD1 might be the D (5 bases). V lost 8 bases and J lost 4, with 17 bases in between. This CDR3 region has 14 residues. Germline assignment: CDR1 MDHEN and CDR2 SYDVKM. The CDR3 is CASVNPGIRETQYF. The CDR3 DNA reads as TGTGCCAGCGTGAATCCAGGGATACGAGAGACCCAGTACTTC.

CDR3 nucleotides: TGTGCCAGTAGCGGACTGGGGCAAGAGACCCAGTACTTC. Its protein is CASSGLGQETQYF. V gene TRBV19 combines with J gene TRBJ2-5; D is perhaps TRBD2 (5 bases). CDR1 is LNHDA, CDR2 SQIVND, per germline (reference sequence). V lost 6 bases and J 2 bases, leaving 10 bases between the germline ends. The CDR3 covers 13 residues.

The J gene is TRBJ2-7, the V gene TRBV4-1; 9 bases align to TRBD1. The junction had 4 bases not matched to a gene; V was cut back by 3 bases and J by 1 base. Per the germline V gene, CDR1 is MGHRA and CDR2 is YSYEKL. This CDR3 region has 15 residues. The CDR3 coding sequence is TGCGCCAGCAGCCATAGGACAGGGGCTTCCTACGAGCAGTACTTC. Translated: CASSHRTGASYEQYF.

J is TRBJ2-2 and V is TRBV19; 10 nucleotides agree with TRBD1. The CDR3 is 18 residues long. The V segment lost 5 bases and the J segment 6 bases; nucleotides outside the gene matches: 15. CDR1 LNHDA and CDR2 SQIVND come from the germline V gene (reference sequence). CDR3 sequence: CASSPASILGQGPGELFF. In DNA form, the CDR3 reads TGTGCCAGTAGTCCGGCCTCAATATTGGGACAGGGGCCCGGGGAGCTGTTTTTT.

J is TRBJ2-1 and V is TRBV5-1; no definite D call. Trimming shortened V by 4 bases and J by 0 bases, and 14 bases separated the two germline ends. Germline CDR1 SGHRS, CDR2 YFSETQ. The CDR3 is 16 residues long. CDR3 in amino acids: CASSPIVASSYNEQFF. The CDR3 bases are TGCGCCAGCAGCCCTATAGTCGCAAGCTCCTACAATGAGCAGTTCTTC. The entire variable domain, with the rest obtained from reference TRBV5-1 and TRBJ2-1, is as follows: KAGVTQTPRYLIKTRGQQVTLSCSPISGHRSVSWYQQTPGQGLQFLFEYFSETQRNKGNFPGRFSGRQFSNSRSEMNVSTLELGDSALYLCASSPIVASSYNEQFFGPGTRLTVL.

The chain uses TRBV9 and TRBJ1-1; D may be TRBD1 (6 bases). Germline V gene data show CDR1 as SGDLS and CDR2 as YYNGEE. The V end was cut by 0 bases, the J end by 1 base, with 31 bases between. This CDR3 comprises 22 residues. The CDR3 sequence: CASSVGGGEYWGAGTRNTEAFF. DNA of the CDR3: TGTGCCAGCAGCGTAGGGGGAGGGGAGTACTGGGGAGCCGGGACAAGGAACACTGAAGCTTTCTTT.

The chain carries TRBV4-2 and TRBJ2-7, with 10 positions matching TRBD2. This CDR3 spans 18 amino acids. The V gene end was trimmed by 3 bases and the J gene end by 3 bases; junction bases not matched to a gene: 14. The germline CDR1 and CDR2 sequences are LGHNA and YNFKEQ. The CDR3 loop is CASSHAEIAGGLYYEQYF. CDR3 coding DNA: TGTGCCAGCAGCCATGCCGAGATAGCGGGAGGACTATACTACGAGCAGTACTTC.

The chain is built from TRBV6-6 and TRBJ1-2; D remains unclear. From germline, CDR1 is MNHNY and CDR2 SVGAGI (reference sequence). CDR3 length equals 14 residues. Trimming took 2 bases from V and 4 from J, leaving 11 bases between them. This CDR3 reads CASSYAGGSYGYTF. CDR3 coding DNA: TGTGCCAGCAGTTACGCTGGAGGAAGCTATGGCTACACCTTC.

This clone has more than one count but fewer than ten. The J gene is TRBJ2-3, the V gene TRBV5-6; 9 bases align to TRBD2. Germline lookup yields CDR1 SGHDT and CDR2 YYEEEE. The junction had 8 bases not matched to a gene; V was cut back by 0 bases and J by 6 bases. The CDR3 spans 16 residues. This CDR3 is CASSLETSGGRDTQYF. The CDR3 nucleotides are TGTGCCAGCAGCTTGGAGACTAGCGGAGGCAGGGATACGCAGTATTTT. Full variable domain (remainder filled in from reference TRBV5-6 and TRBJ2-3): DAGVTQSPTHLIKTRGQQVTLRCSPKSGHDTVSWYQQALGQGPQFIFQYYEEEERQRGNFPDRFSGHQFPNYSSELNVNALLLGDSALYLCASSLETSGGRDTQYFGPGTRLTVL.

The chain links TRBV9 to TRBJ2-1; 7 bases map to TRBD2. This CDR3 region has 17 residues. V was clipped by 4 bases and J by 5 bases; unmatched bases: 15. Germline V lookup: CDR1 SGDLS, CDR2 YYNGEE. CDR3 sequence reads: CASSPRGMGLTHNEQFF. DNA of the CDR3: TGTGCCAGCAGCCCCCGGGGAATGGGACTAACCCACAATGAGCAGTTCTTC. The entire variable domain, with the rest obtained from reference TRBV9 and TRBJ2-1, is as follows: DSGVTQTPKHLITATGQRVTLRCSPRSGDLSVYWYQQSLDQGLQFLIQYYNGEERAKGNILERFSAQQFPDLHSELNLSSLELGDSALYFCASSPRGMGLTHNEQFFGPGTRLTVL.

This rearrangement joins TRBV4-3 to TRBJ1-1; D is uncertain. Trimming shortened V by 1 base and J by 1 base, and 13 bases separated the two germline ends. CDR3 length: 16 residues. The germline gives CDR1 LGHNA, CDR2 YSLEER. The CDR3 coding sequence is TGCGCCAGCAGCCAAGCATCGGTTCCAGGGAACACTGAAGCTTTCTTT. This sequence encodes CASSQASVPGNTEAFF.

The J gene is TRBJ2-2, the V gene TRBV6-1; maybe TRBD2 (5 bases). V was pared by 2 bases and J by 7 bases, with 11 bases between. The CDR3 spans 14 residues. From germline, CDR1 is MNHNS and CDR2 SASEGT. The CDR3 DNA follows: TGTGCCAGCAGTGAATATCGAGGGAACGGGGAGCTGTTTTTT. The encoded protein is CASSEYRGNGELFF.

The chain links TRBV11-2 to TRBJ2-1, with TRBD2 matching 11 bases. V lost 5 bases, J lost 9 bases, and 9 bases stayed unmatched. Germline assignment: CDR1 SGHAT and CDR2 FQNNGV. This CDR3 contains 15 residues. The CDR3 sequence is CASSIAGGPEGEQFF. For the CDR3, the DNA is TGTGCCAGCAGCATAGCGGGAGGGCCCGAGGGTGAGCAGTTCTTC. The entire variable domain, with the rest obtained from reference TRBV11-2 and TRBJ2-1, is as follows: EAGVAQSPRYKIIEKRQSVAFWCNPISGHATLYWYQQILGQGPKLLIQFQNNGVVDDSQLPKDRFSAERLKGVDSTLKIQPAKLEDSAVYLCASSIAGGPEGEQFFGPGTRLTVL.

The genes are TRBV7-9 and TRBJ1-4, with D possibly matching TRBD1 (6 bases). This CDR3 region has 16 residues. Trimming removed 5 bases at V and 1 base at J, with 14 bases between. CDR1 is SEHNR and CDR2 is FQNEAQ in the germline V gene (reference sequence). CDR3 amino acids: CASSLGQTRTNEKLFF. CDR3 nucleotide sequence: TGTGCCAGCAGCCTCGGACAGACGAGAACTAATGAAAAACTGTTTTTT.